Reported below is one T cell receptor (beta chain). The data stem from a study of blood T cell repertoires in COVID-19. About the research overall: Collection of acute and convalescent COVID-19 samples took place in the United States, Italy and Spain. In each case, the material was cDNA or gDNA derived from T cells, B-cell-depleted T cells, or PBMCs.

This CDR3 has 14 residues. The junction had 2 bases not matched to a gene; V was cut back by 4 bases and J by 1 base. Germline V gene data show CDR1 as LGHDT and CDR2 as YNNKEL (reference sequence). Original methodology: By means of reference gene primer amplification, nucleated cell counts were estimated. Here immunoSEQ multiplex PCR was the method, and the copy in TCRdb shows in-frame clones only, minus some. That table furnishes V, J and clone size, whereas the DNA furnished D and trimming. The table includes 300,000 or so clones, 80% to 90% detected once. The age range of participants was 18 to 89 years, with residence in more than 20 US areas.

The receptor was derived from a woman younger than 30 who had recovered from COVID-19. The chain uses TRBV3-1 (or the pseudogene TRBV3-2) and TRBJ1-1, with 8 bases identical to TRBD1. Input material: PBMCs or T cells enriched from blood (not recorded which). CDR3 DNA sequence: TGTGCCAGCAGCCGCGGACAGGGGAACACTGAAGCTTTCTTT. The encoded protein is CASSRGQGNTEAFF.